A selection of T cell receptor beta chains follows, all from one sample in a study of cytomegalovirus exposure and HLA in healthy donors. Repertoires were generated with immunoSEQ multiplex PCR, while TCRdb's copy carries only in-frame clones and drops some. The data contain approximately 160,000 clones, roughly three quarters of them singletons. The specimen was PBMCs. Receptors originate from a woman aged 35 to 49 in good health and CMV-seropositive. Both conserved end residues are part of each CDR3. A D gene is named only where the DNA matches it firmly. Clone size, where shown, is once, few, many, or a class for clones that have expanded.

abundance	j_gene	d_gene	len	v_gene	CDR3nt	CDR3aa
NA	TRBJ2-3	TRBD2	17	TRBV7-2	TGTGCCAGCAGCGTAGGGGCGGGACTAGCGGGGACAGATACGCAGTATTTT	CASSVGAGLAGTDTQYF
NA	TRBJ1-1	NA	13	TRBV7-3	TGTGCCAGCAGTCCCACGGGGGGCACTGAAGCTTTCTTT	CASSPTGGTEAFF
few	TRBJ2-3	TRBD2	15	TRBV10-3	TGTGCCATCACCAGGGGTAGCGGGGCGAGGGATACGCAGTATTTT	CAITRGSGARDTQYF
NA	TRBJ2-5	NA	15	TRBV5-6	TGTGCCAGCAGCCCTGATGTACGCGGTGGGGAGACCCAGTACTTC	CASSPDVRGGETQYF
NA	TRBJ2-3	NA	11	TRBV20-1	TGCAGTGTCAGGACTGTAGATACGCAGTATTTT	CSVRTVDTQYF
NA	TRBJ1-4	NA	16	TRBV6-1	TGTGCCAGCAGTGAATCCCCACATACGAGAGGAGAAAAACTGTTTTTT	CASSESPHTRGEKLFF
NA	TRBJ1-6	TRBD1	15	TRBV7-6	TGTGCCAGCAGCACCGGACAGGGGAAGGGGTCACCCCTCCACTTT	CASSTGQGKGSPLHF
NA	TRBJ2-7	TRBD1	13	TRBV18	TGTGCCAGCTCACCAGGGACAGCCTACGAGCAGTACTTC	CASSPGTAYEQYF
NA	TRBJ1-5	NA	15	TRBV19	TGTGCCAGTGCACGCGATGGCTCAATTAATCAGGCCCAGCATTTT	CASARDGSINQAQHF
few	TRBJ2-5	TRBD2	15	TRBV4-3	TGCGCCAGCAGCCAGCGACTAGCGGGGATAGAGACCCAGTACTTC	CASSQRLAGIETQYF
NA	TRBJ2-7	NA	14	TRBV7-2	TGTGCCAGCAGCTTTTGGGGCAGCTCCTACGAGCAGTACTTC	CASSFWGSSYEQYF
NA	TRBJ1-1	NA	15	TRBV7-8	TGTGCCAGCAGCTTAAAGCGGCAGCTGAACACTGAAGCTTTCTTT	CASSLKRQLNTEAFF
NA	TRBJ1-1	TRBD1	13	TRBV6-5	TGTGCCAGCAGTCCTCCCGGGACAGGGGGCATTATCTTT	CASSPPGTGGIIF
NA	TRBJ1-4	NA	14	TRBV6-6	TGTGCCAGCAGCCAACGGGGGGCGCTTGAAAAACTATTTTTT	CASSQRGALEKLFF